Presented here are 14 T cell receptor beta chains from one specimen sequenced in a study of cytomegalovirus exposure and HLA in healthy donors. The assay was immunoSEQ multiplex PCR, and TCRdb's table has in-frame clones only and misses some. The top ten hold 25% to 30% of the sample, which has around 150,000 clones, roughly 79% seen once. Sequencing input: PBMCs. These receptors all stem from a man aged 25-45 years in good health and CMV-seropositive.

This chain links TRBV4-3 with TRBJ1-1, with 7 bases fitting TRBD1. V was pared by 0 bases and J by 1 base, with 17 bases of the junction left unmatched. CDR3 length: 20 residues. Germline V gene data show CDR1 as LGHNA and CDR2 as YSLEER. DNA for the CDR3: TGCGCCAGCAGCCAAGATTTAGGTGGGACAGCCAAACTCCGGAACACTGAAGCTTTCTTT. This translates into CASSQDLGGTAKLRNTEAFF.

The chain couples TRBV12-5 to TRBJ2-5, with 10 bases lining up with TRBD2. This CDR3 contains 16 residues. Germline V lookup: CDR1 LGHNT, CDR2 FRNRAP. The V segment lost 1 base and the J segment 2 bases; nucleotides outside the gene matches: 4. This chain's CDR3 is CASGLGSGGRQETQYF. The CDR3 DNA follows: TGTGCTAGTGGTTTGGGTAGCGGGGGGCGGCAAGAGACCCAGTACTTC.

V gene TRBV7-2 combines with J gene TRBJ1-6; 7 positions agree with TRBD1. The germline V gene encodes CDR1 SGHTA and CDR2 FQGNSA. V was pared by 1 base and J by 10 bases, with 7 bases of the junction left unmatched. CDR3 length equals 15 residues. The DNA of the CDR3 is TGTGCCAGCAGCTTAGGGAGGGGACAGTCCTCACCCCTCCACTTT. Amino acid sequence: CASSLGRGQSSPLHF.

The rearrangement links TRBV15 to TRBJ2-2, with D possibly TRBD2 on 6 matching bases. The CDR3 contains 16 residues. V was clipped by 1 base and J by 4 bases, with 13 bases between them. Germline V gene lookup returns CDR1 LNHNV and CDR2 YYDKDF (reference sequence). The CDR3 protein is CATSRGWRGTTGELFF. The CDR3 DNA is TGTGCCACCAGCAGAGGATGGCGGGGAACCACCGGGGAGCTGTTTTTT.

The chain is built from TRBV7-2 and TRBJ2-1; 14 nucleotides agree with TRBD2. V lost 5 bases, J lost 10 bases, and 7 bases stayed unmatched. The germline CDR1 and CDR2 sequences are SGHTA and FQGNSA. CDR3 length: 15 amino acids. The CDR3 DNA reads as TGTGCCAGCAGCCAGGGACTAGCGGGAGTAAAGGAGCAGTTCTTC. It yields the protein CASSQGLAGVKEQFF.

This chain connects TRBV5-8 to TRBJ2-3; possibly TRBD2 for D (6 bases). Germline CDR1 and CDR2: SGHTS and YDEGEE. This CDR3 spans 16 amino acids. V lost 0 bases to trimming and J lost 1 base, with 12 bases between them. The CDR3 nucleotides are TGTGCCAGCAGCTTGGGTAGTAGCGGTCGCACAGATACGCAGTATTTT. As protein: CASSLGSSGRTDTQYF.

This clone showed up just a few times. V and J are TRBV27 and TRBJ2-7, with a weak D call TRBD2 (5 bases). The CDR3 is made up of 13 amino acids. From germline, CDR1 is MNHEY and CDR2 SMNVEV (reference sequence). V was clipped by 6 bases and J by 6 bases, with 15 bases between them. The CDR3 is CASSSGLRGEQYF. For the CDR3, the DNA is TGTGCCAGCAGCTCGGGTCTCCGGGGCGAGCAGTACTTC.

CDR3: CASSVSILSGANVLTF. The DNA for the CDR3 is TGTGCCAGCAGCGTCTCTATCCTCTCTGGGGCCAACGTCCTGACTTTC. The chain joins TRBV7-6 to TRBJ2-6; D remains ambiguous. The CDR3 has 16 residues. Trimming pared 5 bases from V and 0 bases from J, leaving 11 bases between. CDR1 is SGHVS, CDR2 FNYEAQ, per germline.

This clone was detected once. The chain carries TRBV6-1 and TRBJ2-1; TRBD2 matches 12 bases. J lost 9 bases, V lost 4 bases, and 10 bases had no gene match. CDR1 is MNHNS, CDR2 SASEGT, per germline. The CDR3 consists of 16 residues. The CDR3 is CASSAYSSGGAGEQFF. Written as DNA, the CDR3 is TGTGCCAGCAGTGCCTACTCTAGCGGGGGGGCCGGTGAGCAGTTCTTC.

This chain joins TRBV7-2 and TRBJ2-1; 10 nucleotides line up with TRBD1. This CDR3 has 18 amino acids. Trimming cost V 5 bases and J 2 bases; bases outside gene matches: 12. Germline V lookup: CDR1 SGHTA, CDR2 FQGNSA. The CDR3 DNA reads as TGTGCCAGCAGCCCCCTTATCGGCGGACAGGGGGCCTACAATGAGCAGTTCTTC. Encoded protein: CASSPLIGGQGAYNEQFF.

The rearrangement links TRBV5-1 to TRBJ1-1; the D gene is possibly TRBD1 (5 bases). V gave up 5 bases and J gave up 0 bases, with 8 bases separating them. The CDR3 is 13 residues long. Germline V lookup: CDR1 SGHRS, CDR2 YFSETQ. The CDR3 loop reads CASRGQLNTEAFF. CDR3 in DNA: TGCGCCAGCAGAGGACAACTGAACACTGAAGCTTTCTTT.

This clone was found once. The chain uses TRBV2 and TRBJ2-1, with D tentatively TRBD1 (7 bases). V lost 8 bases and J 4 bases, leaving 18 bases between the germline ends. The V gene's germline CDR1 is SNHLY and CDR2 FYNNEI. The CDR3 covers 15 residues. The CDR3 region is CASGEDRTSYNEQFF. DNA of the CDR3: TGTGCCAGCGGGGAGGACAGGACCAGTTACAATGAGCAGTTCTTC.

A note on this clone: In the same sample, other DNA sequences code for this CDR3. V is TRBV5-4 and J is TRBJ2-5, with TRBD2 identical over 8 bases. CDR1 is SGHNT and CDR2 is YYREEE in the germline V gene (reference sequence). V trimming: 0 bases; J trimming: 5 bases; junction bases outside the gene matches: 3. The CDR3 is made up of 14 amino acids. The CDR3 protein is CASSLAGGGETQYF. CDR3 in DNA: TGTGCCAGCAGCTTGGCGGGAGGGGGGGAGACCCAGTACTTC.

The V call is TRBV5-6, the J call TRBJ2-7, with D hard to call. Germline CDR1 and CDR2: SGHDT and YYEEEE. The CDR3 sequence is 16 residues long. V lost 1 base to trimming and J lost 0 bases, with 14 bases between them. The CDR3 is CASSLLAGVASYEQYF. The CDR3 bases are TGTGCCAGCAGCTTGTTGGCCGGAGTCGCCTCCTACGAGCAGTACTTC.